This T cell receptor (beta chain) was documented in a study of T cell responses to AZD1222 COVID-19 vaccine. Study in general: Pooled samples include second doses given at about 4 or 12 weeks. Findings and caveats of the study: The study found Spike-specific TCR breadth and depth rose after two AZD1222 doses. Donors skewed white British and female; clonal diversity was possibly underestimated. The repertoires were collected only after the peak T cell response.

For this clone: What it binds is unknown.

Only in-frame clones appear in the TCRdb table, and some are missing; sequencing was by immunoSEQ multiplex PCR. There are some 110,000 clones in the sample; around 89% occur only once, and under 3% lies in the top ten. V gave up 2 bases and J gave up 6 bases, with 16 bases separating them. The CDR3 has 15 amino acids. Germline assignment: CDR1 SNHLY and CDR2 FYNNEI. The chain uses TRBV2 and TRBJ2-5, with TRBD1 as a possible D gene (6 bases). Sequences were derived from peripheral blood, sampled on day 0 of AZD1222 vaccination. This sequence was found in an adult in good health. The CDR3 DNA sequence: TGTGCCAGCAGTGAAAAAGCAGGGGTCGAAAAGACCCAGTACTTC. It is translated as CASSEKAGVEKTQYF.